This T cell receptor beta chain was sequenced during a study of OX40 agonist ivuxolimab in advanced cancers. Study-wide context: Partial responses were achieved by three patients, of whom one had hepatocellular carcinoma and two had cutaneous melanoma.

Blood specimens came from baseline, cycle 4 day 1, and cycle 7 day 1. Assay used: immunoSEQ multiplex PCR; TCRdb lists only in-frame clones, some missing. The table shows approximately 83,000 clones, with 81% occurring only once. This TCR came from an adult with an advanced solid tumor such as melanoma, head and neck, liver or kidney cancer. Sequencing was performed on CD4+ or CD8+ T cells sorted from blood, taken in a trial of the OX40 agonist ivuxolimab.

CDR3 DNA: TGTGCCAGCAGGTCCGACTACGAGCAGTACTTC. It codes for CASRSDYEQYF. This chain connects TRBV28 to TRBJ2-7; D uncertain. This CDR3 has 11 residues. CDR1 is MDHEN and CDR2 is SYDVKM in the germline V gene. Trimming left V 6 bases short and J 3 bases short, with 6 bases between.